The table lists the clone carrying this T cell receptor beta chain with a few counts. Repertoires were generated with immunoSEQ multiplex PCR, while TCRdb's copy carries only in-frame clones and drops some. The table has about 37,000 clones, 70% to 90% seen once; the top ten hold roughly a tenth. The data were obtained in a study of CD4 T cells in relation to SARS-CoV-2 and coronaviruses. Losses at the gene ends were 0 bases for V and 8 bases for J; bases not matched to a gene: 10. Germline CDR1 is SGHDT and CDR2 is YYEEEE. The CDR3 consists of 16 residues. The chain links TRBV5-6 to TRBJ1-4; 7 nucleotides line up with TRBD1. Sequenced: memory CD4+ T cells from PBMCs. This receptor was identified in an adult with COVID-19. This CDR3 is CASSLAMAGTAEKLFF. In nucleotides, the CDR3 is TGTGCCAGCAGCTTGGCGATGGCCGGGACAGCAGAAAAACTGTTTTTT.